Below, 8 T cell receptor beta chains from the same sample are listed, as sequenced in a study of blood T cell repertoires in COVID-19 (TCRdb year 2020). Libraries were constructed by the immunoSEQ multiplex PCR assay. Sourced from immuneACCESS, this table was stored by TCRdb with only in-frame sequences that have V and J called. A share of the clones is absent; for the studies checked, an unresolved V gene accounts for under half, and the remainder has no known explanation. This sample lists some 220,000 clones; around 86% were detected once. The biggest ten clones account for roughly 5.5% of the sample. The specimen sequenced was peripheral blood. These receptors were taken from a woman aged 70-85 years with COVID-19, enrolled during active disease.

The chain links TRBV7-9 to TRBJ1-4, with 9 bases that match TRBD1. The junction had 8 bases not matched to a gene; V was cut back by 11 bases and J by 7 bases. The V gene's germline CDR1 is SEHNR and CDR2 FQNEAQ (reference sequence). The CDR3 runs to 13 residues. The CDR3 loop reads CASGGQGSEKLFF. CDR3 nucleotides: TGTGCCTCCGGGGGACAGGGAAGTGAAAAACTGTTTTTT.

Written as DNA, the CDR3 is TGTGCCAGTAAGGCCCCGGGACAGGACTCTGGGGCCAACGTCCTGACTTTC. Its translation: CASKAPGQDSGANVLTF. This rearrangement joins TRBV19 to TRBJ2-6; 8 bases align to TRBD1. Losses at the gene ends were 7 bases for V and 0 bases for J; bases not matched to a gene: 8. The CDR3 runs 17 residues. Germline V gene lookup returns CDR1 LNHDA and CDR2 SQIVND (reference sequence).

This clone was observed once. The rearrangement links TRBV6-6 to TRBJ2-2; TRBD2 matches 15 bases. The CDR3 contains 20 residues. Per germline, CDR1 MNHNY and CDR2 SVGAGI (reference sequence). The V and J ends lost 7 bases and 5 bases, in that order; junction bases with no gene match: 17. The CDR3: CASNRQREGLAGGYTGELFF. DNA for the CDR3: TGTGCCAGCAATCGTCAGAGGGAGGGACTAGCGGGAGGATATACCGGGGAGCTGTTTTTT.

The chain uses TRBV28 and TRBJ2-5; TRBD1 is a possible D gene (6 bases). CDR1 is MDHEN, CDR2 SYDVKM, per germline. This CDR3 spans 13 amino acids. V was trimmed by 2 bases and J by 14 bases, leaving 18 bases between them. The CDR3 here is CASSLPQTGFVYF. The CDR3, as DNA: TGTGCCAGCAGTTTACCACAAACAGGGTTCGTATACTTC.

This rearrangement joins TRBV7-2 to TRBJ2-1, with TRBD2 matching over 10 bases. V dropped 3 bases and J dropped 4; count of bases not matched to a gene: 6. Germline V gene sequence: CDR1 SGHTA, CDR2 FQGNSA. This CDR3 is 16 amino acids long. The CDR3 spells CASSFVAGGGYNEQFF. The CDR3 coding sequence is TGTGCCAGCAGCTTTGTAGCGGGAGGAGGTTACAATGAGCAGTTCTTC.

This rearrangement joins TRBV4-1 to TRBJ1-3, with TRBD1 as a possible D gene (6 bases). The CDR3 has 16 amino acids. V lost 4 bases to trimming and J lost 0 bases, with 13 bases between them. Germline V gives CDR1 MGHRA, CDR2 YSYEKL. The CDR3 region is CASSPGQWSSGNTIYF. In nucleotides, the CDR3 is TGCGCCAGCAGCCCAGGACAGTGGAGCTCTGGAAACACCATATATTTT.

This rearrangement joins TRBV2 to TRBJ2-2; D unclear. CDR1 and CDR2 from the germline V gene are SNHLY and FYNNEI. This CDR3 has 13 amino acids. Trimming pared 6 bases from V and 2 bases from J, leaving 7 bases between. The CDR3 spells CASRTRNTGELFF. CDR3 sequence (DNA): TGTGCCAGCAGGACTCGTAACACCGGGGAGCTGTTTTTT.

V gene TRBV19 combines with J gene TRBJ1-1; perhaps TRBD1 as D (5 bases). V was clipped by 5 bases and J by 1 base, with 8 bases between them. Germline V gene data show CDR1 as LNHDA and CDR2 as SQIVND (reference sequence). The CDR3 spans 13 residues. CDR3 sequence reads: CASSWQGNTEAFF. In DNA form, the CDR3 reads TGTGCCAGTAGTTGGCAGGGGAACACTGAAGCTTTCTTT.